This T cell receptor beta chain was profiled in a study of cytomegalovirus exposure and HLA in healthy donors. Study-level results: The study put 150 or so TCR beta chains on its list as cytomegalovirus-associated.

In regard to this clone: The antigen is not known.

This table comes from immunoSEQ multiplex PCR, and its TCRdb copy is limited to in-frame clones, with some not included. The sample lists roughly 150,000 clones; about 89% were seen once. The germline CDR1 and CDR2 sequences are MDHEN and SYDVKM. The CDR3 has 15 amino acids. V was clipped by 3 bases and J by 5 bases, with 16 bases between them. The sample taken for sequencing was PBMCs. The V call is TRBV28, the J call TRBJ2-5; perhaps TRBD2 as D (5 bases). The receptor was isolated from a woman between 18 and 29 years old in good health and CMV-seropositive. CDR3 nucleotide sequence: TGTGCCAGCAGTTTCGCTAGCCTCCGGAGGGAGACCCAGTACTTC. This sequence encodes CASSFASLRRETQYF.